Below, 20 T cell receptor beta chains from the same sample are listed, as sequenced in a study of shared clonotypes between healthy human individuals. TCRdb keeps only in-frame clones here, not all; method: immunoSEQ multiplex PCR. The repertoire holds approximately 470,000 clones, with approximately 81% as singletons. Specimen: PBMCs. These receptors all come from a woman between 35 and 50 years old in good health. Some clones in this sample may be carry-over from other donors' samples.

The gene calls are TRBV10-2 and TRBJ2-5; D tentatively fits TRBD1 or TRBD2 (5 bases each). CDR3 length: 14 residues. The V and J ends lost 6 bases and 4 bases respectively, with 15 bases between them. Germline V lookup: CDR1 WSHSY, CDR2 SAAADI. CDR3 nucleotides: TGCGCCAGCAGATCTACTGGGGCGGGAGAGACCCAGTACTTC. Its translation is CASRSTGAGETQYF.

The sample holds one count of this clone. A far larger clone is off by one base, so a read error is likely. The CDR3 reads CASSPEGPTEPTYEQYF. In DNA, the CDR3 is TGTGCCAGCAGCCCAGAGGGGCCGACAGAGCCCACCTACGAGCAGTACTTC. The J gene is TRBJ2-7, the V gene TRBV4-2, with D perhaps matching TRBD1 or TRBD2 (5 bases each). The V end lost 4 bases, the J end lost 2 bases, and 21 bases lay between the germline ends. This CDR3 comprises 17 residues. Germline V gives CDR1 LGHNA, CDR2 YNFKEQ.

This clone was seen repeatedly, ten times or more. V and J are TRBV6-5 and TRBJ2-4; D uncertain. Looked up from germline, CDR1 is MNHEY and CDR2 is SVGAGI. The V gene lost 2 bases and the J gene lost 1 base, with 3 bases spanning the gap. The CDR3 loop spans 13 amino acids. The CDR3 DNA is TGTGCCAGCAGTTACAGGGCCAAAAACATTCAGTACTTC. Its protein product is CASSYRAKNIQYF.

As to this clone: This is likely an artifact of a read error, given a far larger clone one base away. The sample has other DNA sequences that encode this CDR3 too. V usage is TRBV7-2 and J usage is TRBJ1-1, with TRBD1 matching over 7 bases. This CDR3 is 13 amino acids long. Germline V CDR1 and CDR2: SGHTA, FQGNSA. CDR3 sequence reads: CASSVWDSTEAFF. The CDR3 bases are TGTGCCAGCAGCGTATGGGACAGCACTGAAGCCTTCTTT. The whole variable domain, filled in from reference TRBV7-2 and TRBJ1-1, reads GAGVSQSPSNKVTEKGKDVELRCDPISGHTALYWYRQSLGQGLEFLIYFQGNSAPDKSGLPSDRFSAERTGGSVSTLTIQRTQQEDSAVYLCASSVWDSTEAFFGQGTRLTVV.

The chain has TRBV28 and TRBJ1-2; no firm D call. Deletions cut 1 base from V and 4 bases from J, with 7 bases between. There are 13 residues in the CDR3. Germline values: CDR1 MDHEN, CDR2 SYDVKM. CDR3 residues: CASSLSQTYGYTF. DNA for the CDR3: TGTGCCAGCAGTTTATCACAGACCTATGGCTACACCTTC.

This chain's CDR3 is CASSPPGSGEQYF. The CDR3 nucleotides are TGTGCCAGCAGCCCGCCGGGGTCTGGGGAGCAGTACTTC. The chain joins TRBV28 to TRBJ2-7; D may be TRBD2 (5 bases). This CDR3 contains 13 residues. CDR1 and CDR2 from the germline V gene are MDHEN and SYDVKM. The V and J ends lost 6 bases and 7 bases respectively, with 16 bases between them.

The V and J genes are TRBV6-1 and TRBJ2-2; 8 nucleotides agree with TRBD2. The CDR3 runs to 16 residues. Per germline, CDR1 MNHNS and CDR2 SASEGT. J lost 6 bases, V lost 3 bases, and 9 bases had no gene match. The CDR3 DNA reads as TGTGCCAGCAGTGATATAAGCGGGAGAGGGTCCGGGGAGCTGTTTTTT. Its translation is CASSDISGRGSGELFF.

To note about this clone: It differs at one base from a far larger clone, so likely a read error. Other DNA sequences of this sample code for an identical CDR3. The genes are TRBV4-1 and TRBJ2-6; no clear D. The CDR3 is made up of 14 amino acids. CDR1 and CDR2 (germline): MGHRA, YSYEKL. The CDR3 region is CASSQDSGANVLTF. DNA for the CDR3: TGCGCCAGCAGCCAAGATTCTGGAGCCAACGTCCTGACTTTC.

The CDR3 spells CASSQGTASNYGYTF. Written as DNA, the CDR3 is TGTGCCAGCAGTCAGGGGACAGCGTCTAACTATGGCTACACCTTC. The chain recombines TRBV6-1 with TRBJ1-2, with 7 nucleotides matching TRBD1. The CDR3 consists of 15 residues. Unmatched junction bases numbered 6, after V lost 5 bases and J lost 0 bases. From germline, CDR1 is MNHNS and CDR2 SASEGT.

A remark on this clone: One base separates it from a far larger clone, so it is likely a read error. The V gene is TRBV21-1, the J gene TRBJ2-2; the listed D gene, TRBD1, was not tested against the DNA. TRBV21-1 is reported as a pseudogene. The CDR3 consists of 16 residues. The CDR3 sequence is CASSRFRQGAAWELFF. The CDR3 region has the DNA TGTGCCAGCAGCAGGTTTAGACAGGGGGCGGCCTGGGAGCTGTTTTTT.

The V call is TRBV7-7, the J call TRBJ2-5; TRBD1 agrees at 7 bases. There are 16 residues in the CDR3. The J segment lost 2 bases and the V segment lost 1 base, leaving 7 bases of the junction unmatched. The germline V gene encodes CDR1 SSHAT and CDR2 FNYEAQ (reference sequence). Here the CDR3 reads CASSLEFAGGQETQYF. DNA of the CDR3: TGTGCCAGCAGCTTAGAGTTTGCAGGGGGACAAGAGACCCAGTACTTC.

Of note for this clone: This likely traces to a read error, being one base from a far larger clone. The conserved phenylalanine or tryptophan is not found at the CDR3 terminus, so this likely reflects a read error. CDR3 coding DNA: TGTGCCAGCAGCCCCCCGGGTGCAGGCCTCGGAGCTTTCTCT. This codes for CASSPPGAGLGAFS. The V gene is TRBV6-1, the J gene TRBJ1-1; D ambiguous. With 6 bases removed from V and 10 bases from J, the gap between germline ends came to 21 bases. CDR3 length: 14 residues. CDR1 is MNHNS and CDR2 is SASEGT in the germline V gene.

Concerning this clone itself: Only one base separates this from a far larger clonotype, so it likely reflects a read error. The chain carries TRBV4-2 and TRBJ2-7, with 11 positions matching TRBD2. Germline V gene data show CDR1 as LGHNA and CDR2 as YNFKEQ. This CDR3 has 14 residues. The CDR3 DNA reads TGTGCCAGCAGACAAGGGACTAGCGGCTACGAGCAGTACTTC. Translating gives CASRQGTSGYEQYF.

This chain links TRBV28 with TRBJ2-5; D possibly corresponds to TRBD2 (6 bases). Trimming cost V 4 bases and J 2 bases, with 17 bases left between them. Germline V gene data show CDR1 as MDHEN and CDR2 as SYDVKM. The CDR3 has 16 amino acids. This chain's CDR3 is CASSSEGRPWQETQYF. CDR3 nucleotide sequence: TGTGCCAGCAGTTCTGAAGGGAGGCCTTGGCAAGAGACCCAGTACTTC. Combining the CDR3 with reference TRBV28 and TRBJ2-5 gives the whole variable domain DVKVTQSSRYLVKRTGEKVFLECVQDMDHENMFWYRQDPGLGLRLIYFSYDVKMKEKGDIPEGYSVSREKKERFSLILESASTNQTSMYLCASSSEGRPWQETQYFGPGTRLLVL.

The chain has TRBV15 and TRBJ2-7; D gene ambiguous. This CDR3 comprises 14 residues. Per germline, CDR1 LNHNV and CDR2 YYDKDF (reference sequence). V gave up 8 bases and J gave up 3 bases, with 17 bases separating them. The CDR3 loop is CATAVGGDGYEQYF. The CDR3 DNA sequence: TGTGCCACCGCAGTAGGCGGTGATGGCTACGAGCAGTACTTC.

V gene TRBV29-1 combines with J gene TRBJ2-4, with 7 nucleotides matching TRBD2. Germline values: CDR1 SQVTM, CDR2 ANQGSEA. CDR3 length equals 13 residues. Germline trimming cut 4 bases from V and 5 bases from J; bases unmatched to any gene: 5. CDR3 DNA sequence: TGCAGCGTTGGGCGGGGAGGGGAAAACATTCAGTACTTC. This codes for CSVGRGGENIQYF.

This rearrangement joins TRBV29-1 to TRBJ1-4, with D possibly TRBD1 on 5 matching bases. The CDR3 has 13 amino acids. CDR1 and CDR2 (germline): SQVTM, ANQGSEA. Trimming cost V 5 bases and J 8 bases, with 15 bases left between them. CDR3 region: CSVTRALGEKLFF. The CDR3 DNA reads TGCAGCGTTACCAGGGCGCTCGGGGAAAAACTGTTTTTT.

The rearrangement joins TRBV15 to TRBJ2-4, with 15 nucleotides matching TRBD2. With V trimmed by 2 bases and J by 0 bases, 11 bases remained unmatched. Germline V gives CDR1 LNHNV, CDR2 YYDKDF (reference sequence). This CDR3 has 21 residues. This CDR3 reads CATSRPPGLAGGGVAKNIQYF. CDR3 in DNA: TGTGCCACCAGCAGACCTCCGGGACTAGCGGGAGGAGGGGTAGCCAAAAACATTCAGTACTTC.

The chain has TRBV30 and TRBJ2-7; D perhaps matches TRBD1 (5 bases). CDR1 is GTSNPN and CDR2 is SVGIG in the germline V gene (reference sequence). The germline V and J ends were trimmed by 6 bases and 2 bases, with 14 bases remaining between them. This CDR3 contains 13 residues. DNA of the CDR3: TGTGCCTGCCCTAGGGGCCAGACCTACGAGCAGTACTTC. This gives the protein CACPRGQTYEQYF.

This chain uses TRBV29-1 with TRBJ2-1; 13 bases line up with TRBD2. Losses at the gene ends were 8 bases for V and 1 base for J; bases not matched to a gene: 8. The length of the CDR3 is 16 residues. Looked up from germline, CDR1 is SQVTM and CDR2 is ANQGSEA. As DNA, the CDR3 is TGCAGCCTGGGACTAGCGGGACCCCCTTCCTACAATGAGCAGTTCTTC. It specifies CSLGLAGPPSYNEQFF.